This T cell receptor beta chain was observed in a study of cytomegalovirus exposure and HLA in healthy donors. The ends were cut back, 0 bases at V and 4 bases at J, with 13 bases in the middle. The CDR3 loop spans 15 amino acids. Germline lookup yields CDR1 SGDLS and CDR2 YYNGEE. The table came from immunoSEQ multiplex PCR; TCRdb's copy has only in-frame clones and leaves some out. The sample has approximately 160,000 clones, less than 95% seen once. The chain couples TRBV9 to TRBJ2-5; a weak D match, TRBD2 (6 bases). The sequence was collected from a woman under 30 in good health and CMV-seropositive. Sequenced input: PBMCs. CDR3 loop: CASSVGTGTAETQYF. CDR3 coding DNA: TGTGCCAGCAGCGTAGGAACCGGGACTGCAGAGACCCAGTACTTC.